A selection of T cell receptor beta chains follows, all from one sample in a study of blood T cell repertoires in COVID-19. Data came from immunoSEQ multiplex PCR; TCRdb stores just in-frame clones and leaves some out. Seen here are about 70,000 clones, roughly 80% observed once, and the top ten hold approximately 7%. Specimen: peripheral blood. The receptors here all came from a man aged 30 to 45 with COVID-19, enrolled during active disease. The CDR3 runs from the conserved cysteine through the conserved F or W. D genes are given only for firm matches. A clone size is listed for some rows: how often the clone was seen (once, few, many), or a class if it is expanded.

clone size: NA; D gene: NA; V gene: TRBV28; J gene: TRBJ1-6; CDR3 DNA: TGTGCCAGCAGTTCTCAGGGTAGTAATTCACCCCTCCACTTT; CDR3 protein: CASSSQGSNSPLHF
clone size: NA; D gene: NA; V gene: TRBV15; J gene: TRBJ2-7; CDR3 DNA: TGTGCCACCAGCAGAAGGGGTAACGACGAGCAGTACTTC; CDR3 protein: CATSRRGNDEQYF
clone size: NA; D gene: NA; V gene: TRBV28; J gene: TRBJ1-1; CDR3 DNA: TGTGCCAGCAGTTCACGCGGGGGGCAGGGCGACACTGAAGCTTTCTTT; CDR3 protein: CASSSRGGQGDTEAFF
clone size: NA; D gene: NA; V gene: TRBV12-3/TRBV12-4; J gene: TRBJ2-7; CDR3 DNA: TGTGCCAGCAGTCAAGCCGGGGTTTACGAGCAGTACTTC; CDR3 protein: CASSQAGVYEQYF
clone size: NA; D gene: TRBD2; V gene: TRBV9; J gene: TRBJ2-6; CDR3 DNA: TGTGCCAGCAGCATCCCGGGACTACCTTCAGGCGAGGCCAACGTCCTGACTTTC; CDR3 protein: CASSIPGLPSGEANVLTF
clone size: once; D gene: NA; V gene: TRBV7-2; J gene: TRBJ2-5; CDR3 DNA: TGTGCCAGCAGCCCCCCTGGGGCTAAAGAGACCCAGTACTTC; CDR3 protein: CASSPPGAKETQYF
clone size: NA; D gene: TRBD2; V gene: TRBV5-5; J gene: TRBJ2-5; CDR3 DNA: TGTGCCAGCAGCCAAGGCGGGAGGGCCTGGGAGACCCAGTACTTC; CDR3 protein: CASSQGGRAWETQYF
clone size: NA; D gene: TRBD2; V gene: TRBV18; J gene: TRBJ2-3; CDR3 DNA: TGTGCCAGCTCACCAAGGGCACTAGCGAGAGCAGACCTCACAGATACGCAGTATTTT; CDR3 protein: CASSPRALARADLTDTQYF
clone size: few; D gene: NA; V gene: TRBV6-6; J gene: TRBJ1-5; CDR3 DNA: TGTGCCAGCAGCTTGGACACGGACAATCAGCCCCAGCATTTT; CDR3 protein: CASSLDTDNQPQHF
clone size: NA; D gene: TRBD1; V gene: TRBV3-1/TRBV3-2; J gene: TRBJ1-5; CDR3 DNA: TGTGCCAGCAGCCGAGCGACAGGGAAGCAGCCCCAGCATTTT; CDR3 protein: CASSRATGKQPQHF
clone size: many; D gene: TRBD2; V gene: TRBV6-1; J gene: TRBJ2-3; CDR3 DNA: TGTGCCAGCAGTGAAGGGCTAGCGGGAGCAGATACGCAGTATTTT; CDR3 protein: CASSEGLAGADTQYF
clone size: NA; D gene: NA; V gene: TRBV2; J gene: TRBJ2-5; CDR3 DNA: TGTGCCAGCAGTGAGTGGAGGGGACCAGGGCAAGAGACCCAGTACTTC; CDR3 protein: CASSEWRGPGQETQYF
clone size: NA; D gene: TRBD1; V gene: TRBV29-1; J gene: TRBJ1-2; CDR3 DNA: TGCAGCGTCCTACAGGGGGACCACTATGGCTACACCTTC; CDR3 protein: CSVLQGDHYGYTF
clone size: NA; D gene: TRBD1; V gene: TRBV10-2; J gene: TRBJ2-1; CDR3 DNA: TGCGCCAGCGCCGGACAGGTATACAATGAGCAGTTCTTC; CDR3 protein: CASAGQVYNEQFF
clone size: NA; D gene: NA; V gene: TRBV3-1/TRBV3-2; J gene: TRBJ2-2; CDR3 DNA: TGTGCCAGCAGCCAAGACTACCTACCCGGGGAGCTGTTTTTT; CDR3 protein: CASSQDYLPGELFF
clone size: NA; D gene: TRBD1; V gene: TRBV29-1; J gene: TRBJ1-5; CDR3 DNA: TGCAGCGTTGCCGGGACAGGGCACAATCAGCCCCAGCATTTT; CDR3 protein: CSVAGTGHNQPQHF
clone size: few; D gene: NA; V gene: TRBV14; J gene: TRBJ2-2; CDR3 DNA: TGTGCCAGCAGCTGGTCGGCGAACACCGGGGAGCTGTTTTTT; CDR3 protein: CASSWSANTGELFF
clone size: NA; D gene: TRBD1; V gene: TRBV30; J gene: TRBJ2-1; CDR3 DNA: TGTGCCTGGAGCGGACAGGGGTTTCTGTATGAGCAGTTCTTC; CDR3 protein: CAWSGQGFLYEQFF
clone size: NA; D gene: NA; V gene: TRBV14; J gene: TRBJ1-2; CDR3 DNA: TGTGCCAGCAGCCCCCCCGGGTCGGTCTATGGCTACACCTTC; CDR3 protein: CASSPPGSVYGYTF
clone size: once; D gene: NA; V gene: TRBV15; J gene: TRBJ2-1; CDR3 DNA: TGTGCCACCAGCAGGAGTCGGACATTCGAGCAGTTCTTC; CDR3 protein: CATSRSRTFEQFF
clone size: NA; D gene: NA; V gene: TRBV6-1; J gene: TRBJ1-2; CDR3 DNA: TGTGCCAGCAGTGAACCAGGCCAAACTAACTATGGCTACACCTTC; CDR3 protein: CASSEPGQTNYGYTF
clone size: NA; D gene: NA; V gene: TRBV28; J gene: TRBJ2-5; CDR3 DNA: TGTGCCAGCAGTTTGGGGGCGGAAGAGACCCAGTACTTC; CDR3 protein: CASSLGAEETQYF
clone size: NA; D gene: TRBD2; V gene: TRBV24-1; J gene: TRBJ2-1; CDR3 DNA: TGTGCCACCAGTGTTACGGGAGGAGGGCAGTTCTTC; CDR3 protein: CATSVTGGGQFF
clone size: few; D gene: NA; V gene: TRBV5-1; J gene: TRBJ1-1; CDR3 DNA: TGCGCCAGCAGCTTGAAGGGAGTTGGGGAAGCTTTCTTT; CDR3 protein: CASSLKGVGEAFF
clone size: NA; D gene: NA; V gene: TRBV10-3; J gene: TRBJ2-5; CDR3 DNA: TGTGCCATCAGTGTCGGGCAAGAGACCCAGTACTTC; CDR3 protein: CAISVGQETQYF
clone size: once; D gene: NA; V gene: TRBV5-1; J gene: TRBJ2-7; CDR3 DNA: TGCGCCAGCAGCTTGCAGGGTCAGTACGAGCAGTACTTC; CDR3 protein: CASSLQGQYEQYF
clone size: NA; D gene: TRBD1; V gene: TRBV24-1; J gene: TRBJ2-5; CDR3 DNA: TGTGCCACCAGTGATTTGGGGACAGGGGGTATCCAAGAGACCCAGTACTTC; CDR3 protein: CATSDLGTGGIQETQYF
clone size: NA; D gene: TRBD1; V gene: TRBV7-6; J gene: TRBJ2-1; CDR3 DNA: TGTGCCAGCAGCACCCGGACAGGAGCCTACAATGAGCAGTTCTTC; CDR3 protein: CASSTRTGAYNEQFF
clone size: NA; D gene: NA; V gene: TRBV7-2; J gene: TRBJ2-7; CDR3 DNA: TGTGCCAGCAGCCCTGGGGCGGGGCAGGAGCAGTACTTC; CDR3 protein: CASSPGAGQEQYF
clone size: NA; D gene: NA; V gene: TRBV5-5; J gene: TRBJ2-3; CDR3 DNA: TGTGCCAGCAGCGTGGACAGCAGCACAGATACGCAGTATTTT; CDR3 protein: CASSVDSSTDTQYF
clone size: NA; D gene: NA; V gene: TRBV19; J gene: TRBJ1-5; CDR3 DNA: TGTGCCAGTAGTGCGACATTATATAGCAATCAGCCCCAGCATTTT; CDR3 protein: CASSATLYSNQPQHF
clone size: NA; D gene: TRBD1; V gene: TRBV30; J gene: TRBJ1-2; CDR3 DNA: TGTGCCTGGCTGACAGGGCTAAGCTACACCTTC; CDR3 protein: CAWLTGLSYTF
clone size: NA; D gene: NA; V gene: TRBV4-1; J gene: TRBJ1-5; CDR3 DNA: TGCGCCAGCAGCCCCAGGGCAGGGAATAGCAATCAGCCCCAGCATTTT; CDR3 protein: CASSPRAGNSNQPQHF
clone size: NA; D gene: TRBD1; V gene: TRBV28; J gene: TRBJ1-3; CDR3 DNA: TGTGCCAGCAGTCAAAGGACAGGGGGTATAAGCACCATATATTTT; CDR3 protein: CASSQRTGGISTIYF
clone size: few; D gene: NA; V gene: TRBV20-1; J gene: TRBJ2-5; CDR3 DNA: TGCAGCCCGGGACTGAGGACCCAGTACTTC; CDR3 protein: CSPGLRTQYF
clone size: NA; D gene: NA; V gene: TRBV5-1; J gene: TRBJ1-1; CDR3 DNA: TGCGCCAGCAGCTTCGGTTTGAACACTGAAGCTTTCTTT; CDR3 protein: CASSFGLNTEAFF
clone size: NA; D gene: NA; V gene: TRBV19; J gene: TRBJ2-2; CDR3 DNA: TGTGCCAGTACCGTGGGCCCTAACGCATACACCGGGGAGCTGTTTTTT; CDR3 protein: CASTVGPNAYTGELFF
clone size: NA; D gene: NA; V gene: TRBV24-1; J gene: TRBJ2-2; CDR3 DNA: TGTGCCACCAGTGATTCAGGCCGGGGGAACACCGGGGAGCTGTTTTTT; CDR3 protein: CATSDSGRGNTGELFF
clone size: NA; D gene: TRBD1; V gene: TRBV19; J gene: TRBJ2-7; CDR3 DNA: TGTGCCAGTATGGGACAGTTTTACGAGCAGTACTTC; CDR3 protein: CASMGQFYEQYF
clone size: NA; D gene: TRBD1; V gene: TRBV4-1; J gene: TRBJ1-2; CDR3 DNA: TGCGCCAGCAGCCATTCTTCCGGACAGGTTTATGGCTACACCTTC; CDR3 protein: CASSHSSGQVYGYTF
clone size: NA; D gene: NA; V gene: TRBV2; J gene: TRBJ1-1; CDR3 DNA: TGTGCCAGCAGACGGGATTACACTGAAGCTTTCTTT; CDR3 protein: CASRRDYTEAFF
clone size: NA; D gene: NA; V gene: TRBV21-1; J gene: TRBJ1-5; CDR3 DNA: TGTGCCAGCAGCAGGGGGCGCAATCAGCCCCAGCATTTT; CDR3 protein: CASSRGRNQPQHF